This T cell receptor beta chain was recovered during a study of T cell responses to AZD1222 COVID-19 vaccine (dated by TCRdb to the early 2020s). Some background on the complete study: TCR sequencing was performed for 230 to 250 trial participants, of whom 200 to 210 were given two doses of AZD1222 and around 26 were given two doses of MenACWY control vaccine. Trial participants were enrolled by age into subgroups of 18-55, 56-69 and 70-plus years, and about 150, 27 and 61 TCR-sequenced participants, respectively, were included in these subgroups.

The CDR3 regions of human TCRbeta chains were analyzed by immunosequencing. In the original analysis: Repertoire TCRs were matched against a reference library of SARS-CoV-2-specific TCRs generated with the MIRA antigen-specificity platform. Breadth was defined as the fraction of unique TCRs that were SARS-CoV-2-associated. Depth was defined as the fraction of total T cells that were SARS-CoV-2-associated. Using the MIRA data, each spike-specific TCR was assigned both to the spike region to which the TCR was reactive and to a CD4 or CD8 class. Log10-transformed breadth and depth values were compared by one-way ANOVA with Sidak's multiple comparisons tests. What TCRdb holds here is the immuneACCESS table cut down to in-frame rearrangements. Part of the clones is not present; checked against another copy, under half of the missing clones reflect an unresolved V gene, and the others are unexplained. D and trimming come from the DNA, and the V and J calls and clone size come from that table. The sample table holds some 180,000 clones, of which 70% to 90% were seen once. About 1% of the sample belongs to the ten largest clones.

The sample's time point label, in plain terms: about 28 days (+/-7) after the second vaccine dose. Because spike-specific TCR depth and breadth did not differ between the two schedules, AZD1222 recipients who got a second dose at roughly 4 weeks were pooled with those who got a second dose at roughly 12 weeks. Vaccinee samples were obtained from the UK trials COV001 and COV002, which included a single-blind randomized controlled phase 2/3 trial of AZD1222 (ChAdOx1 nCoV-19) in healthy adults. For TCRbeta chain sequencing, PBMC samples from trial participants were taken at day 0 and at day 28 after the second dose. A word on this clone: Its antigen remains unidentified. Base qualities are not at hand, and no much larger clone is one base apart.

V was cut back by 2 bases and J by 2 bases, leaving a gap of 7 bases between them. Looking up the germline V gene yields CDR1 ENHRY and CDR2 SYGVKD. The CDR3 spans 14 residues, from the cysteine through the phenylalanine. Kept here is only the CDR3 DNA, which spans 42 bases and is read in frame from base 1. Points the paper makes about the study in general: Reportedly, almost half of the unique spike-specific TCRs recognized epitopes lying outside the regions that are mutated in the B.1.351 and B.1.1.7 variants. After two AZD1222 doses, both the breadth and the depth of spike-specific TCRs were significantly higher than at day 0 and than in MenACWY recipients. Most participants were white British and females outnumbered males, and the authors suggested that clonal diversity may have been underestimated. In the small 56-69-year group, the increase in depth fell short of significance, most likely because of low power. The whole spike protein was spanned by vaccine-associated CD4 TCRs, and dominant responses were seen in regions 160-218 and 743-854. Conclusions about previously exposed vaccinees are limited, since just six AZD1222 recipients were seropositive for SARS-CoV-2 at baseline. No day 14 peak-response samples were available, so repertoires were characterized only after the peak T cell response.

The origin of this receptor is an adult who received the AZD1222 COVID-19 vaccine. The sequence links TRBV10-3 to TRBJ2-1; possibly the D gene is TRBD1, per 6 matching bases. The material sequenced was peripheral blood, taken 28 days after the second AZD1222 dose. This receptor carries the CDR3 CAISEGQTYNEQFF. The sequenced DNA is TGTGCCATCAGTGAGGGACAGACCTACAATGAGCAGTTCTTC.